One sample yielded the 15 T cell receptor beta chains listed below, sequenced in a study of blood T cell repertoires in COVID-19. Clones were sequenced by immunoSEQ multiplex PCR, and TCRdb holds only the in-frame ones, with some missing. In the table there are 60,000 to 75,000 clones, approximately 85% of which are singletons. Specimen: peripheral blood. Receptors were obtained from a human donor in a cohort sampled during active COVID-19.

This chain connects TRBV7-2 to TRBJ2-2; possible D gene TRBD2, 6 bases. The CDR3 extends over 16 amino acids. Germline V gene data show CDR1 as SGHTA and CDR2 as FQGNSA. The germline V and J ends were trimmed by 4 bases and 3 bases, with 15 bases remaining between them. The CDR3 is CASSSQAGPDTGELFF. CDR3 in DNA: TGTGCCAGCAGCTCCCAGGCGGGGCCGGACACCGGGGAGCTGTTTTTT. The variable domain in full, with the rest retrieved from reference TRBV7-2 and TRBJ2-2, is GAGVSQSPSNKVTEKGKDVELRCDPISGHTALYWYRQSLGQGLEFLIYFQGNSAPDKSGLPSDRFSAERTGGSVSTLTIQRTQQEDSAVYLCASSSQAGPDTGELFFGEGSRLTVL.

The genes are TRBV4-3 and TRBJ1-3; no definite D call. The V gene lost 0 bases and the J gene lost 6 bases, with 6 bases spanning the gap. CDR1 LGHNA and CDR2 YSLEER come from the germline V gene. This CDR3 comprises 13 residues. The CDR3, as DNA: TGCGCCAGCAGCCAAGACTACGCAAACACCATATATTTT. Residues: CASSQDYANTIYF.

The chain carries TRBV3-1 (or the pseudogene TRBV3-2) and TRBJ2-1; 11 bases are shared with TRBD2. CDR1 is LGHDT and CDR2 is YNNKEL in the germline V gene (reference sequence). This CDR3 is 16 amino acids long. V shed 1 base and J 8 bases; nucleotides not matched to a gene: 7. The CDR3: CASSQVGTSGHDEQFF. In DNA form, the CDR3 reads TGTGCCAGCAGCCAAGTTGGGACTAGCGGTCACGATGAGCAGTTCTTC.

The chain combines TRBV9 with TRBJ2-1, with TRBD2 matching over 9 bases. Per the germline V gene, CDR1 is SGDLS and CDR2 is YYNGEE. V shed 0 bases, J shed 7 bases, and the junction held 11 bases outside the gene matches. This CDR3 contains 17 residues. This CDR3 reads CASSVAEWRGGGNEQFF. CDR3 coding DNA: TGTGCCAGCAGCGTAGCCGAGTGGCGGGGGGGCGGAAATGAGCAGTTCTTC.

The chain recombines TRBV12-2 with TRBJ2-3; the table gives TRBD2 as D, unverified against the DNA. TRBV12-2 is a pseudogene locus. The CDR3 runs 21 residues. The CDR3 here is CASRLKVPGAPAGEGTDTQYF. The CDR3 DNA reads TGTGCAAGTCGCTTAAAAGTTCCCGGCGCCCCAGCGGGGGAAGGCACAGATACGCAGTATTTT.

This clone is medium-sized within its sample. The chain combines TRBV27 with TRBJ2-7, with 8 positions matching TRBD1. Germline CDR1 MNHEY, CDR2 SMNVEV (reference sequence). This CDR3 comprises 14 residues. The V segment lost 5 bases and the J segment 5 bases; nucleotides outside the gene matches: 8. The CDR3 reads CASSHPGTGDEQYF. The CDR3 DNA reads as TGTGCCAGCAGTCACCCCGGGACAGGCGACGAGCAGTACTTC.

The V gene is TRBV9, the J gene TRBJ1-6, with D possibly TRBD1 on 6 matching bases. This CDR3 comprises 14 residues. Germline CDR1 SGDLS, CDR2 YYNGEE. Trimming pared 2 bases from V and 5 bases from J, leaving 8 bases between. The CDR3 reads CASSVTGDNSPLHF. DNA for the CDR3: TGTGCCAGCAGCGTGACAGGAGATAATTCACCCCTCCACTTT. The whole variable domain, remainder taken from reference TRBV9 and TRBJ1-6, is DSGVTQTPKHLITATGQRVTLRCSPRSGDLSVYWYQQSLDQGLQFLIQYYNGEERAKGNILERFSAQQFPDLHSELNLSSLELGDSALYFCASSVTGDNSPLHFGNGTRLTVT.

The chain joins TRBV6-5 to TRBJ2-5; 8 positions match TRBD1. Germline V CDR1 and CDR2: MNHEY, SVGAGI. Trimming at V came to 7 bases and at J to 2 bases, leaving 6 bases not matched to a gene. The CDR3 runs 14 residues. The CDR3 DNA sequence: TGTGCCAGCACCCCCAGGGGGCCGCAAGAGACCCAGTACTTC. This codes for CASTPRGPQETQYF.

The chain couples TRBV5-1 to TRBJ1-1; 7 nucleotides line up with TRBD1. Germline V lookup: CDR1 SGHRS, CDR2 YFSETQ. The CDR3 covers 14 residues. V lost 3 bases to trimming and J lost 1 base; unmatched junction nucleotides: 3. CDR3 sequence: CASSWRDRNTEAFF. The CDR3 DNA is TGCGCCAGCAGCTGGAGGGACAGGAACACTGAAGCTTTCTTT.

The J gene is TRBJ2-7, the V gene TRBV5-1, with D possibly TRBD1 on 6 matching bases. The V and J ends lost 5 bases and 5 bases respectively, with 17 bases between them. In germline, CDR1 is SGHRS, CDR2 YFSETQ. The CDR3 loop spans 14 amino acids. The CDR3 spells CASRSEGELDEQYF. The CDR3, as DNA: TGCGCCAGCAGGTCTGAGGGGGAACTCGACGAGCAGTACTTC.

This chain joins TRBV12-3 or TRBV12-4 and TRBJ2-1; tentative D call: TRBD1 (5 bases). V gave up 5 bases and J gave up 6 bases, with 11 bases separating them. This CDR3 contains 13 residues. The CDR3 sequence is CASSRGRSNEQFF. CDR3 bases: TGTGCCAGCAGTAGGGGTAGGTCCAATGAGCAGTTCTTC.

The V and J genes are TRBV9 and TRBJ2-2, with D possibly TRBD2 on 6 matching bases. V dropped 6 bases and J dropped 6 bases, with 24 bases sitting between them. The germline gives CDR1 SGDLS, CDR2 YYNGEE. The CDR3 loop spans 17 amino acids. The CDR3 sequence: CASIPEGPGWRAGELFF. For the CDR3, the DNA is TGTGCCAGCATCCCCGAGGGTCCAGGGTGGAGGGCCGGGGAGCTGTTTTTT.

The rearrangement uses TRBV5-8 and TRBJ2-1, with TRBD2 matching over 14 bases. The CDR3 totals 19 residues. Germline V gene sequence: CDR1 SGHTS, CDR2 YDEGEE. With V trimmed by 2 bases and J by 0 bases, 7 bases remained unmatched. As DNA, the CDR3 is TGTGCCAGCAGCTTAGATGGGACTAGCGGGGGTAGCTCCTACAATGAGCAGTTCTTC. Residues: CASSLDGTSGGSSYNEQFF.

The chain links TRBV6-1 to TRBJ2-2; TRBD1 agrees at 11 bases. CDR1 is MNHNS, CDR2 SASEGT, per germline. The ends lost 3 bases at V and 5 bases at J; junction bases unmatched: 5. CDR3 length: 16 residues. This CDR3 reads CASSERTGGTTGELFF. DNA for the CDR3: TGTGCCAGCAGTGAGAGGACAGGGGGCACGACCGGGGAGCTGTTTTTT.

The chain employs TRBV3-1 (or the pseudogene TRBV3-2) and TRBJ2-5; 8 nucleotides agree with TRBD1. Germline V lookup: CDR1 LGHDT, CDR2 YNNKEL (reference sequence). The length of the CDR3 is 14 residues. The trim removed 5 bases at V and 5 bases at J, leaving 7 bases unmatched. CDR3 region: CASSFTGGRETQYF. In DNA form, the CDR3 reads TGTGCCAGCAGCTTCACAGGGGGTAGGGAGACCCAGTACTTC.